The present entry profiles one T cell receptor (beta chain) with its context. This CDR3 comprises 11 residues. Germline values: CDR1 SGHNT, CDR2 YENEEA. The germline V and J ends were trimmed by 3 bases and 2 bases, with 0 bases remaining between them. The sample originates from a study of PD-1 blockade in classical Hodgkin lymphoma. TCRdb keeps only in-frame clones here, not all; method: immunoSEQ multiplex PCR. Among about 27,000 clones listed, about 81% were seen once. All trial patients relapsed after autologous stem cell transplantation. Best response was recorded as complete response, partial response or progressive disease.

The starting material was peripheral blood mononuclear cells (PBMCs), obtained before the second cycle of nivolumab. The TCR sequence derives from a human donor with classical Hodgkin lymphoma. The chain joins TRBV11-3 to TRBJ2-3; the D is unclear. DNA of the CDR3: TGTGCCAGCAGCTTCACAGATACGCAGTATTTT. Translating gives CASSFTDTQYF. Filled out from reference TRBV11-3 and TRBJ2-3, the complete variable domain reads EAGVVQSPRYKIIEKKQPVAFWCNPISGHNTLYWYLQNLGQGPELLIRYENEEAVDDSQLPKDRFSAERLKGVDSTLKIQPAELGDSAVYLCASSFTDTQYFGPGTRLTVL.